These 25 T cell receptor beta chains were all obtained from the same sample, sequenced in a study of shared clonotypes between healthy human individuals. Profiled with immunoSEQ multiplex PCR; TCRdb holds only in-frame clones, not every one. The data contain 2.5 million or so clones, roughly nine tenths of them singletons. Material for sequencing was naive CD4+ T cells sorted from blood. Specified subset: CD45RA+ positively selected. Every receptor here comes from a young man in good health.

This clone was detected once. V and J are TRBV9 and TRBJ2-5, with TRBD1 as a possible D gene (8 bases). V lost 4 bases to trimming and J lost 1 base, with 20 bases between them. This CDR3 comprises 17 residues. The germline V gene encodes CDR1 SGDLS and CDR2 YYNGEE. The CDR3 here is CASSPPQGAGAQETQYF. The CDR3 DNA reads TGTGCCAGCAGCCCGCCCCAGGGGGCGGGGGCCCAAGAGACCCAGTACTTC.

The chain combines TRBV28 with TRBJ1-1; 9 bases are a match to TRBD1. CDR1 and CDR2 from the germline V gene are MDHEN and SYDVKM. The V gene end was trimmed by 4 bases and the J gene end by 2 bases; junction bases not matched to a gene: 5. This CDR3 spans 15 amino acids. Here the CDR3 DNA reads TGTGCCAGCAGTTCCTTGGGACAGGGAAACACTGAAGCTTTCTTT. This sequence encodes CASSSLGQGNTEAFF.

About this clone: At the DNA level, this CDR3 is encoded by other sequences in the same sample as well. This sequence joins TRBV28 and TRBJ1-1, with unresolved D. Trimming removed 8 bases from V and 2 bases from J, with 6 bases in between. CDR1 is MDHEN and CDR2 is SYDVKM in the germline V gene. This CDR3 contains 11 residues. CDR3 residues: CASRTNTEAFF. The DNA for the CDR3 is TGTGCCAGCCGTACAAACACTGAAGCTTTCTTT.

As concerns this clone: Other DNA sequences in the same sample also yield this CDR3. The V and J genes are TRBV2 and TRBJ1-5; maybe TRBD1 (5 bases). V lost 4 bases and J lost 4, with 11 bases in between. Germline assignment: CDR1 SNHLY and CDR2 FYNNEI. The CDR3 runs to 14 residues. In DNA form, the CDR3 reads TGTGCCAGCAGTGGGCAAGGGGATAATCAGCCCCAGCATTTT. Translation gives CASSGQGDNQPQHF.

The V and J genes are TRBV7-9 and TRBJ2-1; 11 positions agree with TRBD2. CDR3 length: 15 residues. The V segment lost 3 bases and the J segment 4 bases; nucleotides outside the gene matches: 2. Germline V gene sequence: CDR1 SEHNR, CDR2 FQNEAQ (reference sequence). This CDR3 is CASSFTSGGYNEQFF. The CDR3 DNA sequence: TGTGCCAGCAGCTTCACTAGCGGGGGTTACAATGAGCAGTTCTTC. Together with reference TRBV7-9 and TRBJ2-1, the CDR3 gives the full variable domain: DTGVSQNPRHKITKRGQNVTFRCDPISEHNRLYWYRQTLGQGPEFLTYFQNEAQLEKSRLLSDRFSAERPKGSFSTLEIQRTEQGDSAMYLCASSFTSGGYNEQFFGPGTRLTVL.

The chain joins TRBV28 to TRBJ1-4, with D tentatively TRBD1 (6 bases). With 6 bases removed from V and 8 bases from J, the gap between germline ends came to 19 bases. This CDR3 is built from 15 residues. In germline, CDR1 is MDHEN, CDR2 SYDVKM. The CDR3 nucleotides read TGTGCCAGCAGGACCCCGGCACAGGGCAGGGAAAAACTGTTTTTT. Encoded protein: CASRTPAQGREKLFF.

The chain joins TRBV11-2 to TRBJ1-6, with TRBD1 matching over 8 bases. Trimming removed 8 bases from V and 0 bases from J; junction bases left unmatched: 9. CDR1 and CDR2 (germline): SGHAT, FQNNGV. The CDR3 has 17 amino acids. CDR3 protein: CASPNQGASSYNSPLHF. The DNA of the CDR3 is TGTGCCAGCCCTAATCAGGGGGCCAGCTCCTATAATTCACCCCTCCACTTT.

V is TRBV25-1 and J is TRBJ1-6; 8 bases align to TRBD1. The CDR3 runs 15 residues. Losses at the gene ends were 4 bases for V and 8 bases for J; bases not matched to a gene: 7. CDR1 and CDR2 from the germline V gene are MGHDK and SYGVNS. CDR3 residues: CASSAKGQGYSPLHF. The CDR3 region has the DNA TGTGCCAGCAGTGCCAAAGGACAGGGTTATTCACCCCTCCACTTT.

The chain has TRBV28 and TRBJ1-5; D remains unclear. There are 16 residues in the CDR3. V dropped 1 base and J dropped 0 bases, with 10 bases sitting between them. Germline CDR1 and CDR2: MDHEN and SYDVKM. The CDR3, as DNA: TGTGCCAGCAGTTTATCCCCCGGAAATAGCAATCAGCCCCAGCATTTT. Encoded protein: CASSLSPGNSNQPQHF.

The chain carries TRBV5-4 and TRBJ2-7; perhaps TRBD2 as D (5 bases). V dropped 3 bases and J dropped 2 bases, with 12 bases sitting between them. Per germline, CDR1 SGHNT and CDR2 YYREEE (reference sequence). This CDR3 spans 14 amino acids. DNA of the CDR3: TGTGCCAGCAGCTCTCGGACTTCAACCTACGAGCAGTACTTC. Translating it yields CASSSRTSTYEQYF.

V is TRBV18 and J is TRBJ2-5; possibly TRBD2 for D (6 bases). Trimming pared 4 bases from V and 4 bases from J, leaving 22 bases between. Germline V gives CDR1 KGHSH, CDR2 LQKENI. The CDR3 totals 17 residues. This CDR3 reads CASSLNLAGKGGETQYF. As DNA, the CDR3 is TGTGCCAGCTCACTCAACCTGGCTGGGAAGGGAGGAGAGACCCAGTACTTC.

A single count supports this clone. The rearrangement uses TRBV5-1 and TRBJ1-1; maybe TRBD1 (5 bases). CDR1 is SGHRS and CDR2 is YFSETQ in the germline V gene. This CDR3 is 17 amino acids long. Trimming shortened V by 0 bases and J by 0 bases, and 15 bases separated the two germline ends. DNA for the CDR3: TGCGCCAGCAGCTTGGGCCCGACCAGGGACTTGAACACTGAAGCTTTCTTT. Its protein product is CASSLGPTRDLNTEAFF. Full variable domain (remainder filled in from reference TRBV5-1 and TRBJ1-1): KAGVTQTPRYLIKTRGQQVTLSCSPISGHRSVSWYQQTPGQGLQFLFEYFSETQRNKGNFPGRFSGRQFSNSRSEMNVSTLELGDSALYLCASSLGPTRDLNTEAFFGQGTRLTVV.

The rearrangement uses TRBV19 and TRBJ1-5; D gene unclear. V was cut by 3 bases and J by 2 bases, with 17 bases left in between. The CDR3 length is 17 residues. The germline V gene has CDR1 LNHDA and CDR2 SQIVND (reference sequence). DNA of the CDR3: TGTGCCAGTAGTATCATCCTTGGGCAGGCCGGCAATCAGCCCCAGCATTTT. As protein: CASSIILGQAGNQPQHF.

The CDR3 spells CASSPGMTGNTIYF. The CDR3 DNA follows: TGTGCCAGCTCACCAGGAATGACCGGAAACACCATATATTTT. J is TRBJ1-3 and V is TRBV18, with D unclear. CDR3 length: 14 amino acids. Germline CDR1 KGHSH, CDR2 LQKENI. The V end lost 2 bases, the J end lost 4 bases, and 9 bases lay between the germline ends.

The chain combines TRBV28 with TRBJ1-3, with unresolved D. Germline-derived CDR1 and CDR2 are MDHEN and SYDVKM. The V end lost 2 bases, the J end lost 1 base, and 12 bases lay between the germline ends. The CDR3 has 16 amino acids. As DNA, the CDR3 is TGTGCCAGCAGTTTAATCTTAGGTTCTTCTGGAAACACCATATATTTT. It codes for CASSLILGSSGNTIYF.

The chain joins TRBV5-1 to TRBJ2-2, with D uncertain. Trimming cost V 2 bases and J 8 bases, with 13 bases left between them. Germline V gene data show CDR1 as SGHRS and CDR2 as YFSETQ. CDR3 length: 14 residues. The CDR3 region has the DNA TGCGCCAGCAGCTTAAGGGCTGGCCCGGGGGAGCTGTTTTTT. It translates to CASSLRAGPGELFF. The complete variable domain, with remaining parts taken from reference TRBV5-1 and TRBJ2-2, reads KAGVTQTPRYLIKTRGQQVTLSCSPISGHRSVSWYQQTPGQGLQFLFEYFSETQRNKGNFPGRFSGRQFSNSRSEMNVSTLELGDSALYLCASSLRAGPGELFFGEGSRLTVL.

CDR3 DNA sequence: TGTGCCAGCAGCTACCCTTCAATTCAGGGGGCCCACGAGCAGTACTTC. This codes for CASSYPSIQGAHEQYF. The J gene is TRBJ2-7, the V gene TRBV5-4; 8 nucleotides line up with TRBD1. This CDR3 has 16 residues. Germline V gene data show CDR1 as SGHNT and CDR2 as YYREEE (reference sequence). V trimming: 3 bases; J trimming: 5 bases; junction bases outside the gene matches: 13.

This clone was seen only once. The chain recombines TRBV20-1 with TRBJ2-3; D unresolved. Per the germline V gene, CDR1 is DFQATT and CDR2 is SNEGSKA (reference sequence). The CDR3 has 11 amino acids. V lost 0 bases and J lost 11, with 9 bases in between. The CDR3 loop reads CSARDRLVQYF. The CDR3, as DNA: TGCAGTGCTAGAGACCGGTTGGTGCAGTATTTT.

V usage is TRBV7-2 and J usage is TRBJ2-1, with no clear D. V dropped 3 bases and J dropped 10 bases, with 19 bases sitting between them. The CDR3 length is 15 residues. Looked up from germline, CDR1 is SGHTA and CDR2 is FQGNSA. CDR3 bases: TGTGCCAGCAGCTTGGTTGTCGGATCTAAGACGGAGCAGTTCTTC. The encoded protein is CASSLVVGSKTEQFF.

The chain recombines TRBV6-1 with TRBJ1-5; D not resolved. CDR1 is MNHNS, CDR2 SASEGT, per germline. Between the trimmed V and J ends, which lost 3 bases and 1 base, there was a span of 10 bases. The CDR3 consists of 15 residues. The CDR3 here is CASSESPRSNQPQHF. Here the CDR3 DNA reads TGTGCCAGCAGTGAGTCTCCAAGAAGCAATCAGCCCCAGCATTTT.

The rearrangement joins TRBV19 to TRBJ1-4; unclear D gene. Germline V gene data show CDR1 as LNHDA and CDR2 as SQIVND (reference sequence). This CDR3 is 15 amino acids long. V dropped 8 bases and J dropped 7 bases, with 20 bases sitting between them. The CDR3 reads CASALLGLSGEKLFF. In DNA, the CDR3 is TGTGCCAGTGCCCTTCTGGGCCTCTCCGGTGAAAAACTGTTTTTT.

The chain combines TRBV6-6 with TRBJ2-7; tentatively, D is TRBD1 (6 bases). In germline, CDR1 is MNHNY, CDR2 SVGAGI (reference sequence). The CDR3 is made up of 14 amino acids. V lost 5 bases and J 1 base, leaving 12 bases between the germline ends. This chain's CDR3 is CASSRDTSSYEQYF. CDR3 sequence (DNA): TGTGCCAGCAGTCGGGACACCTCTTCCTACGAGCAGTACTTC.

The chain employs TRBV6-6 and TRBJ1-3, with TRBD1 matching over 7 bases. CDR1 is MNHNY, CDR2 SVGAGI, per germline (reference sequence). Trimming cost V 0 bases and J 4 bases; bases outside gene matches: 3. The CDR3 runs 15 residues. The CDR3 loop is CASSYSAGGGNTIYF. The CDR3 DNA is TGTGCCAGCAGTTACTCAGCAGGGGGAGGAAACACCATATATTTT.

V usage is TRBV30 and J usage is TRBJ2-1; a weak D match, TRBD2 (6 bases). Trimming pared 5 bases from V and 4 bases from J, leaving 12 bases between. The CDR3 runs to 13 residues. CDR1 is GTSNPN, CDR2 SVGIG, per germline (reference sequence). The CDR3: CAWASDSYNEQFF. CDR3 nucleotide sequence: TGTGCCTGGGCTAGCGACTCGTACAATGAGCAGTTCTTC.

This chain connects TRBV28 to TRBJ2-3; 7 bases agree with TRBD2. V gave up 5 bases and J gave up 3 bases; unmatched junction bases: 8. Germline CDR1 is MDHEN and CDR2 is SYDVKM. This CDR3 is built from 15 residues. The CDR3 reads CASSTSALGTDTQYF. The DNA for the CDR3 is TGTGCCAGCAGTACTAGCGCCCTAGGGACAGATACGCAGTATTTT.